This entry lists 8 T cell receptor beta chains sequenced from one sample in a study of T cells after posttransplantation cyclophosphamide. Cyclophosphamide on days +3 and +4 followed busulfan-fludarabine conditioning and a marrow graft. Generated by immunoSEQ multiplex PCR, the TCRdb table keeps only in-frame clones and is missing some. The sample was found to contain 10,000 to 13,000 clones, and every one recurs. The sample consisted of PBMCs, taken after allogeneic stem cell transplant with posttransplant cyclophosphamide. The receptors shown here come from a female patient aged 40 to 55 who received an allogeneic stem cell transplant from a related donor, was CMV-positive, and had no GVHD. These T cells may partly come from the graft donor.

This clone came up many times. The chain carries TRBV5-1 and TRBJ2-7, with a possible D match to TRBD2 (7 bases). This CDR3 has 16 amino acids. The V end was cut by 4 bases, the J end by 0 bases, with 17 bases between. Germline V gene sequence: CDR1 SGHRS, CDR2 YFSETQ. The CDR3 reads CASSTQGGGLSYEQYF. The CDR3 coding sequence is TGCGCCAGCAGCACCCAGGGCGGGGGCCTCTCCTACGAGCAGTACTTC.

This clone was detected ten times or more. The CDR3 loop reads CASTGQYTEAFF. CDR3 nucleotides: TGTGCCAGCACCGGACAGTACACTGAAGCTTTCTTT. The chain links TRBV6-5 to TRBJ1-1; a weak D match, TRBD1 (6 bases). With 7 bases removed from V and 3 bases from J, the gap between germline ends came to 9 bases. The CDR3 is made up of 12 amino acids. In germline, CDR1 is MNHEY, CDR2 SVGAGI.

This clone has a count of ten or more. This sequence joins TRBV7-9 and TRBJ2-1; 11 bases map to TRBD2. Germline assignment: CDR1 SEHNR and CDR2 FQNEAQ (reference sequence). This CDR3 is 14 amino acids long. V gave up 8 bases and J gave up 10 bases; unmatched junction bases: 10. CDR3 nucleotides: TGTGCCAGCTCGAGGACTAGCGGGCCCTCGGAGCAGTTCTTC. Protein product: CASSRTSGPSEQFF.

Relative to its sample, this clone is medium-sized. The chain joins TRBV7-9 to TRBJ1-1; 9 bases are shared with TRBD1. The CDR3 is 15 amino acids. Germline values: CDR1 SEHNR, CDR2 FQNEAQ (reference sequence). V was pared by 3 bases and J by 1 base, with 3 bases of the junction left unmatched. CDR3 in amino acids: CASSFLTGGNTEAFF. CDR3 DNA sequence: TGTGCCAGCAGCTTTTTGACAGGGGGGAACACTGAAGCTTTCTTT.

This clone has ten or more counts. This sequence joins TRBV4-2 and TRBJ1-5, with a possible D match to TRBD1 (6 bases). The CDR3 loop spans 14 amino acids. The V and J ends lost 0 bases and 6 bases respectively, with 9 bases between them. Germline V gives CDR1 LGHNA, CDR2 YNFKEQ. CDR3 sequence reads: CASSQDQGPQPQHF. The CDR3 region has the DNA TGTGCCAGCAGCCAAGATCAGGGGCCTCAGCCCCAGCATTTT.

This clone came up many times. J is TRBJ2-7 and V is TRBV6-1; the match to TRBD2 covers 10 bases. The CDR3 sequence is 13 residues long. V dropped 1 base and J dropped 9; count of bases not matched to a gene: 3. CDR1 and CDR2 (germline): MNHNS, SASEGT. CDR3 bases: TGTGCCAGCAGTGAAGGAAAGCGGGAGGGGCAGTACTTC. This codes for CASSEGKREGQYF.

This clone came up many times. The chain joins TRBV9 to TRBJ2-1, with TRBD2 matching 7 bases. Germline V gene lookup returns CDR1 SGDLS and CDR2 YYNGEE. The CDR3 has 13 residues. Germline trimming cut 4 bases from V and 9 bases from J; bases unmatched to any gene: 7. As DNA, the CDR3 is TGTGCCAGCAGCCCACGGACTAGTGGTGAGCAGTTCTTC. Its protein product is CASSPRTSGEQFF.

The CDR3 loop is CAWRQSGRRYEQYF. Written as DNA, the CDR3 is TGTGCCTGGAGACAATCGGGTCGCCGCTACGAGCAGTACTTC. J is TRBJ2-7 and V is TRBV30; D remains unclear. Germline CDR1 and CDR2: GTSNPN and SVGIG (reference sequence). The CDR3 has 14 residues. V shed 3 bases and J shed 3 bases, with 15 bases lying between them.